Given below is one T cell receptor (beta chain) in context. This specimen belongs to a study of blood T cells in healthy people across ages. The germline V gene encodes CDR1 SEHNR and CDR2 FQNEAQ (reference sequence). The CDR3 runs to 16 residues. The second PCR ran about 6 to 12 cycles with a sample-barcoded 5' primer and J-beta primers. TCRdb used MiXCR to reprocess the 5' RACE reads, holding one entry per CDR3 protein. This table holds some 1,500,000 distinct CDR3 sequences, approximately 43% found once. The sequence came from a woman aged 18-29 years in good health. The sequenced sample consisted of blood. The rearrangement uses TRBV7-9 and TRBJ2-1; D may be TRBD1 (5 bases). TRBJ2-7 explains the end of the DNA better; the J call may be wrong. CDR3: CASSPLRGSSYNEQYF. CDR3 coding DNA: TGTGCCAGCAGCCCATTAAGGGGAAGCTCCTACAATGAGCAGTACTTC.